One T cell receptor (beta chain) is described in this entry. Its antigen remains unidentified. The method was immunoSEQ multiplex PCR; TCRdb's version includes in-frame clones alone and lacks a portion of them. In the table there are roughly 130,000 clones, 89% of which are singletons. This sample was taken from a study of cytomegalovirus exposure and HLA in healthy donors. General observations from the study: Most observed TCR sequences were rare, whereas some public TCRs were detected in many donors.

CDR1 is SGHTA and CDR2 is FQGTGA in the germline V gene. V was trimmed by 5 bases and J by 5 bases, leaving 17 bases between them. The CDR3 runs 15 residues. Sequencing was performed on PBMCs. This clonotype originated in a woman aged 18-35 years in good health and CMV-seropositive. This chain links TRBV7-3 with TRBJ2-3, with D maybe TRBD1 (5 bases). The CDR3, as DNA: TGTGCCAGCAGCCCCAGGGTGGCCTTTGTAGATACGCAGTATTTT. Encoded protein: CASSPRVAFVDTQYF. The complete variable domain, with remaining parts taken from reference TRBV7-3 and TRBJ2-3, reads GAGVSQTPSNKVTEKGKYVELRCDPISGHTALYWYRQSLGQGPEFLIYFQGTGAADDSGLPNDRFFAVRPEGSVSTLKIQRTERGDSAVYLCASSPRVAFVDTQYFGPGTRLTVL.